A selection of T cell receptor beta chains follows, all from one sample in a study of blood T cell repertoires in COVID-19. Data came from immunoSEQ multiplex PCR; TCRdb stores just in-frame clones and leaves some out. Counted here are tens of thousands of clones, 80% occurring once; the ten biggest clones make up 6.5% to 8.5%. Sequencing input: peripheral blood. The source is a man in his sixties with acute or convalescent COVID-19. The CDR3 runs from the conserved cysteine through the conserved F or W. A D gene is named only where the DNA matches it firmly. Clone size is shown for a subset of rows, as once, few, many or a class of expanded clone.

DNA	CDR3	V	J	size	D
TGTGCCAGCAGCGGGGCCGTCGGGGGGACCTCCTACGAGCAGTACTTC	CASSGAVGGTSYEQYF	TRBV5-4	TRBJ2-7	few	TRBD2
TGTGCCAGCAGCTCCGGGACTAGGGAGCAGTTCTTC	CASSSGTREQFF	TRBV11-3	TRBJ2-1	once	TRBD2
TGTGCCAGCAGCAAACAGGACAGTAATATGAACACTGAAGCTTTCTTT	CASSKQDSNMNTEAFF	TRBV7-8	TRBJ1-1	-	-
TGTGCCACCAACCTCAGGAGGGGCAATGAGCAGTTCTTC	CATNLRRGNEQFF	TRBV28	TRBJ2-1	-	-
TGTGCCACCAGCCTTTTACAGGGCCTTAACTATGGCTACACCTTC	CATSLLQGLNYGYTF	TRBV15	TRBJ1-2	-	-
TGTGCCAGCAGTGTACCGGGACAGGGGGCTCGAGGCTACACCTTC	CASSVPGQGARGYTF	TRBV2	TRBJ1-2	-	TRBD1
TGTGCCACCAGTGGGGGTAAGCGGGGCCTAAACACAGATACGCAGTATTTT	CATSGGKRGLNTDTQYF	TRBV24-1	TRBJ2-3	-	TRBD2
TGTGCCAGCAGCTTAGCGCAGTCTAGCGGGGGCCTTTCCTACGAGCAGTACTTC	CASSLAQSSGGLSYEQYF	TRBV7-8	TRBJ2-7	-	TRBD2
TGTGCCAGCAGTTTATCCCCGGGACAGGGTAACACTGAAGCTTTCTTT	CASSLSPGQGNTEAFF	TRBV6-6	TRBJ1-1	-	TRBD1
TGTGCCACCAGTGACCATTTCGTTCAGGCGAGCACAGATACGCAGTATTTT	CATSDHFVQASTDTQYF	TRBV24-1	TRBJ2-3	-	-
TGCGCCAGCAGCTTGGAAGGGGGCACGGAGACCCAGTACTTC	CASSLEGGTETQYF	TRBV5-1	TRBJ2-5	-	TRBD1
TGCGCCAGCAGCCAAGACGAGGGATTGGCCCGAGGCTACACCTTC	CASSQDEGLARGYTF	TRBV4-1	TRBJ1-2	once	-
TGTGCCAGCAGCCTCAAGGGACTAGCGGGGAATGAGCAGTTCTTC	CASSLKGLAGNEQFF	TRBV3-1/TRBV3-2	TRBJ2-1	-	TRBD2
TGCGCCAGCAGCTCCCGCGGAGGCCCAGGCTACGAGCAGTACTTC	CASSSRGGPGYEQYF	TRBV5-1	TRBJ2-7	-	-
TGTGCCAGCAGTTTAGGCTATCAGCCCCAGCATTTT	CASSLGYQPQHF	TRBV28	TRBJ1-5	-	-
TGTGCCAGCAGTCCTCTAGCGGGGGTCCAAGAGACCCAGTACTTC	CASSPLAGVQETQYF	TRBV6-4	TRBJ2-5	-	TRBD2
TGTGCCAGCTCGACGGGGGGCACTGAAGCTTTCTTT	CASSTGGTEAFF	TRBV11-3	TRBJ1-1	-	-
TGTGCCAGCAGTACCACGGGACAGGGGCCAAAAAATCAGCCCCAGCATTTT	CASSTTGQGPKNQPQHF	TRBV28	TRBJ1-5	-	TRBD1
TGTGCCAGCAGTTTACTAGGCGAGCAGTACTTC	CASSLLGEQYF	TRBV12-3/TRBV12-4	TRBJ2-7	-	-
TGTGCCTGCCGACAGCAAAACATTCAGTACTTC	CACRQQNIQYF	TRBV30	TRBJ2-4	-	-
TGCGCCAGCAGCCGTTCAATACAGACAGGGGATCCCTACGAGCAGTACTTC	CASSRSIQTGDPYEQYF	TRBV5-1	TRBJ2-7	-	TRBD1
TGCGCCAGCAGCCAAGGACAGGCGGGTGAAAAACTGTTTTTT	CASSQGQAGEKLFF	TRBV4-1	TRBJ1-4	-	-
TGTGCCAGCTCGAGGGACAGGGTCGAGCAGTACTTC	CASSRDRVEQYF	TRBV6-5	TRBJ2-7	-	TRBD1
TGTGCCAGCAGCTATCTGGGGCGGGGGGGCCTCAATGAGCAGTTCTTC	CASSYLGRGGLNEQFF	TRBV11-2	TRBJ2-1	-	TRBD2
TGTGCCAGCAGCCTGCGCAGGGACACTAGCACAGATACGCAGTATTTT	CASSLRRDTSTDTQYF	TRBV7-6	TRBJ2-3	-	-
TGTGCCACCTTCAGGGTGGGGGCCACAGATACGCAGTATTTT	CATFRVGATDTQYF	TRBV6-5	TRBJ2-3	-	-
TGTGCCAGCAAAGAGCGCTTTAACAATGAGCAGTTCTTC	CASKERFNNEQFF	TRBV2	TRBJ2-1	once	-
TGTGCCAGCAGCTTATATAGCGGGGGGAGCGAGACCCAGTACTTC	CASSLYSGGSETQYF	TRBV11-2	TRBJ2-5	-	TRBD2